Following are 29 T cell receptor beta chains from one sample sequenced in a study of tumor-infiltrating lymphocytes in primary liver carcinoma. Priming with a constant-region primer yielded TCR beta cDNA from about 540 ng total RNA. Libraries for TCR beta were built through three nested multiplex PCR rounds, which together made up a slightly modified ARM-PCR procedure. TRBV1-TRBV30 forward primers paired with a C-beta reverse primer drove the first two PCR rounds, 10 cycles each. TCRdb re-called the multiplex PCR reads with MiXCR, one entry per CDR3 protein. Here the sample spans approximately 330,000 distinct CDR3 sequences, less than 65% being singletons. Researchers drew blood RNA from unsorted whole blood and extracted germline DNA as well. Input material: peripheral blood. All receptors derive from a man aged 40-55 years with primary liver carcinoma and hepatitis B virus infection.

Worth noting for this clonotype: A much larger clone is a single base away; this may be a read error. This chain joins TRBV7-9 and TRBJ1-6; D gene uncertain. Per the germline V gene, CDR1 is SEHNR and CDR2 is FQNEAQ (reference sequence). The CDR3 runs 14 residues. In DNA form, the CDR3 reads TGTGCCAGCGGCTTAGATACAGAGAATTCACCCCTCCACTTT. This gives the protein CASGLDTENSPLHF.

The chain uses TRBV13 and TRBJ1-5, with 7 bases identical to TRBD1. J gave up 1 base and V 4 bases, and 1 base lay outside the gene matches. The CDR3 is made up of 14 amino acids. Germline loops: CDR1 PRHDT, CDR2 FYEKMQ (reference sequence). DNA for the CDR3: TGTGCCAGCAGCTCGGGACAGAGCAATCAGCCCCAGCATTTT. Translated: CASSSGQSNQPQHF.

As to this clonotype: With a much larger clone just one base away, this may be a read error. The CDR3 spells CANSHVSGATYEQYF. Here the CDR3 DNA reads TGTGCCAACAGCCACGTTTCCGGGGCCACCTACGAGCAGTACTTC. This chain connects TRBV4-2 to TRBJ2-7, with D perhaps TRBD1 or TRBD2 (5 bases each). Germline CDR1 reads LGHNA; CDR2 reads YNFKEQ. The CDR3 has 15 residues.

In this sample, this clonotype turned up many times. The chain joins TRBV6-1 to TRBJ2-1; no clear D. Trimming cost V 1 base and J 0 bases, with 16 bases left between them. This CDR3 is 18 amino acids long. Germline CDR1 is MNHNS and CDR2 is SASEGT. The DNA for the CDR3 is TGTGCCAGCAGTGAAGTAGGAGTTGGGTTAAGCTCCTACAATGAGCAGTTCTTC. This sequence encodes CASSEVGVGLSSYNEQFF.

Concerning this clonotype itself: One base away lies a much larger clone, so this may be a sequencing read error. This chain joins TRBV12-3 or TRBV12-4 and TRBJ1-1, with D possibly TRBD1 on 6 matching bases. Deletions cut 5 bases from V and 9 bases from J, with 13 bases between. This CDR3 has 12 amino acids. CDR3 in amino acids: CASSKQGSQAFF. CDR3 sequence (DNA): TGTGCCAGCAGTAAACAGGGATCCCAAGCTTTCTTT.

As for this clonotype: This clone may be a read error of a much larger clone one base away. The chain recombines TRBV6-5 with TRBJ2-4, with D maybe TRBD2 (5 bases). This CDR3 contains 13 residues. Germline CDR1 is MNHEY and CDR2 is SVGAGI. The CDR3 bases are TGTCCCAGCTCGGGGTACGGGGAAAACATTCAGTACTTC. Translating it yields CPSSGYGENIQYF.

Concerning this clonotype itself: A much larger clone lies a single base off, so this may be a read error. The genes are TRBV5-5 and TRBJ2-1; D unresolved. The CDR3 has 12 amino acids. The germline V gene has CDR1 SGHKS and CDR2 YYEKEE (reference sequence). Trimming took off 2 bases at V and 6 bases at J, with 6 bases between the two ends. The chain's CDR3 is CASSLTINEQFF. The CDR3 DNA reads as TGTGCCAGCAGCTTAACTATCAATGAGCAGTTCTTC.

Remarks on this clonotype: This likely comes from a read error, as the CDR3 has no conserved phenylalanine or tryptophan at its end. J is TRBJ2-3 and V is TRBV4-1; 7 nucleotides line up with TRBD1. The germline gives CDR1 MGHRA, CDR2 YSYEKL. The CDR3 length is 14 residues. CDR3 sequence (DNA): TGCGCCAGCAGCCCCCGACAGGGTGCAGATGCGCAGTATATT. Protein: CASSPRQGADAQYI.

The count of this clonotype is one. The chain has TRBV2 and TRBJ2-2, with 7 bases that match TRBD1. The CDR3 extends over 15 amino acids. Trimming removed 6 bases from V and 5 bases from J; junction bases left unmatched: 9. Germline V lookup: CDR1 SNHLY, CDR2 FYNNEI. CDR3 residues: CASRFTGERTGELFF. The CDR3 DNA is TGTGCCAGCAGGTTTACAGGGGAGAGGACCGGGGAGCTGTTTTTT.

The chain joins TRBV6-1 to TRBJ1-1, with a weak D call TRBD1 (6 bases). The V and J ends lost 10 bases and 3 bases respectively, with 18 bases between them. The CDR3 is 14 amino acids. Per germline, CDR1 MNHNS and CDR2 SASEGT. As DNA, the CDR3 is TGTGCCAACAGGAGGGGGGGATCGGACACTGAAGCTTTCTTT. Translating it yields CANRRGGSDTEAFF.

Concerning this clonotype: Because it lacks the conserved phenylalanine or tryptophan at the end, this CDR3 is likely a read error. The V call is TRBV11-1, the J call TRBJ2-5; D call uncertain. The CDR3 length is 14 residues. From germline, CDR1 is SGHAT and CDR2 FQDESV (reference sequence). The V end was cut by 5 bases, the J end by 7 bases, with 17 bases between. CDR3 loop: CASSPRGSLGTQYL. The CDR3 coding sequence is TGTGCCAGCAGCCCAAGAGGCTCTCTGGGGACCCAGTACCTC.

This clonotype was observed a few times. V gene TRBV5-8 combines with J gene TRBJ2-5, with D unclear. This CDR3 comprises 12 residues. Per germline, CDR1 SGHTS and CDR2 YDEGEE. The ends were cut back, 5 bases at V and 5 bases at J, with 10 bases in the middle. The CDR3: CASRIAAETQYF. The CDR3 DNA is TGTGCCAGCAGGATTGCCGCGGAGACCCAGTACTTC.

This clonotype was found many times. The rearrangement uses TRBV7-8 and TRBJ2-3; D may correspond to TRBD1 or TRBD2 (10 bases each). Trimming took off 2 bases at V and 4 bases at J, with 31 bases between the two ends. This CDR3 comprises 21 residues. Germline CDR1 reads SGHVS; CDR2 reads FQNEAQ. In DNA, the CDR3 is TGTGCCAGCAGCTTACCGGGACAGGGGATCCTAGCGGGAGTCGTATCAGATACGCAGTATTTT. It yields the protein CASSLPGQGILAGVVSDTQYF. The full variable domain, its missing parts supplied by reference TRBV7-8 and TRBJ2-3, is GAGVSQSPRYKVAKRGQDVALRCDPISGHVSLFWYQQALGQGPEFLTYFQNEAQLDKSGLPSDRFFAERPEGSVSTLKIQRTQQEDSAVYLCASSLPGQGILAGVVSDTQYFGPGTRLTVL.

As to this clonotype: This may arise from a read error, as a much more abundant clone is one base away. V is TRBV6-5 and J is TRBJ2-1; TRBD1 aligns across 10 bases. The germline V gene encodes CDR1 MNHEY and CDR2 SVGAGI. The CDR3 runs 15 residues. The CDR3 DNA sequence: TGTGCCAGCAGCTACGGACAGGGGGACTACAATGGGCAGTTCTTC. It codes for CASSYGQGDYNGQFF.

Many counts were recorded for this clonotype. V usage is TRBV5-1 and J usage is TRBJ2-5; TRBD2 matches at 9 bases. V lost 6 bases to trimming and J lost 1 base; unmatched junction nucleotides: 7. CDR3 length: 15 residues. Germline-derived CDR1 and CDR2 are SGHRS and YFSETQ. The CDR3 loop is CASKLAGYFQETQYF. CDR3 coding DNA: TGCGCCAGCAAGCTAGCGGGATATTTCCAAGAGACCCAGTACTTC. Using reference TRBV5-1 and TRBJ2-5 for the parts outside the CDR3, the full variable domain is KAGVTQTPRYLIKTRGQQVTLSCSPISGHRSVSWYQQTPGQGLQFLFEYFSETQRNKGNFPGRFSGRQFSNSRSEMNVSTLELGDSALYLCASKLAGYFQETQYFGPGTRLLVL.

In regard to this clonotype: This sequence may be a read error, since a much larger clone differs from it by one base. The V call is TRBV14, the J call TRBJ2-7; tentative D call: TRBD2 (6 bases). Germline assignment: CDR1 SGHDN and CDR2 FVKESK. V dropped 4 bases and J dropped 0 bases, with 13 bases sitting between them. The CDR3 loop spans 15 amino acids. CDR3 loop: CASSRTNGISYEQYF. The CDR3 DNA sequence: TGTGCCAGCAGCCGGACTAACGGGATCTCCTACGAGCAGTACTTC.

This clonotype was observed a handful of times. Given a much more abundant clone one base away, this may be a read error. This chain uses TRBV6-2 or TRBV6-3 with TRBJ2-7; 7 nucleotides line up with TRBD1. Germline CDR1 reads MNHEY; CDR2 reads SVGEGT. The CDR3 has 14 residues. The CDR3 bases are TGTGCCAGCAGTCCCGGACAGGTCTCCTACGGGCAGTACTTC. Encoded protein: CASSPGQVSYGQYF.

This clonotype was recorded at least ten times. The genes are TRBV6-5 and TRBJ2-7; unclear D gene. The CDR3 totals 14 residues. Germline loops: CDR1 MNHEY, CDR2 SVGAGI. With 6 bases removed from V and 2 bases from J, the gap between germline ends came to 14 bases. The CDR3 coding sequence is TGTGCCAGCAGCCCATCAGGAAACACCTACGAGCAGTACTTC. Amino acid sequence: CASSPSGNTYEQYF.

This chain joins TRBV30 and TRBJ1-2; D is perhaps TRBD1 (5 bases). The germline V and J ends were trimmed by 1 base and 6 bases, with 15 bases remaining between them. This CDR3 has 14 amino acids. CDR1 GTSNPN and CDR2 SVGIG come from the germline V gene (reference sequence). Written as DNA, the CDR3 is TGTGCCTGGAGTGCCCTTCGGACATGGCATGGCTACACCTTC. It is translated as CAWSALRTWHGYTF.

The chain couples TRBV7-8 to TRBJ1-6; weak D call: TRBD1 (5 bases). Germline values: CDR1 SGHVS, CDR2 FQNEAQ. The CDR3 extends over 20 amino acids. Trimming left V 1 base short and J 0 bases short, with 19 bases between. The DNA for the CDR3 is TGTGCCAGCAGCTTAGACTTGTCAGGGAAGCCGAGCTCCTATAATTCACCCCTCCACTTT. It is translated as CASSLDLSGKPSSYNSPLHF.

This clonotype was recorded once. The chain is built from TRBV6-5 and TRBJ2-1; weak D call: TRBD1 (5 bases). V lost 3 bases, J lost 7 bases, and 19 bases lay in between. Germline V gene data show CDR1 as MNHEY and CDR2 as SVGAGI. This CDR3 contains 16 residues. CDR3 bases: TGTGCCAGCAGTTATTTAGTCCTCTTGGGGCCTAATGAGCAGTTCTTC. It yields the protein CASSYLVLLGPNEQFF.

Concerning this clonotype itself: Given the absence of the conserved phenylalanine or tryptophan at the CDR3 end, a read error is likely. This chain uses TRBV11-1 with TRBJ1-1, with 9 bases lining up with TRBD1. V dropped 7 bases and J dropped 1; count of bases not matched to a gene: 4. The CDR3 runs to 14 residues. Germline values: CDR1 SGHAT, CDR2 FQDESV (reference sequence). The CDR3 loop reads CASISGQGNTEAFL. CDR3 DNA sequence: TGTGCCAGCATCTCGGGACAGGGGAACACTGAAGCTTTCCTT.

This clonotype was counted between two and nine times. Sequence at one end of the junction differs from germline and may be a read error. V is TRBV11-2 and J is TRBJ1-1; 7 nucleotides match TRBD1. Looked up from germline, CDR1 is SGHAT and CDR2 is FQNNGV. This CDR3 is 14 amino acids long. The DNA of the CDR3 is TGTGCCAGCAGCCCCCGACAGGGTCGTACTGAATCTTTCTTT. Translating gives CASSPRQGRTESFF.

There are many counts of this clonotype. The chain links TRBV13 to TRBJ2-1, with TRBD2 matching 13 bases. Trimming cost V 4 bases and J 9 bases; bases outside gene matches: 9. Germline CDR1 reads PRHDT; CDR2 reads FYEKMQ (reference sequence). This CDR3 has 16 amino acids. This CDR3 reads CASSSWTSGSSGEQFF. Written as DNA, the CDR3 is TGTGCCAGCAGCTCCTGGACTAGCGGGAGCTCTGGTGAGCAGTTCTTC.

As DNA, the CDR3 is TGTGCCATCAGTGAGTCGGTTGTCCCCGTTAGGGGAGAAGGAAACACCATATATTTT. It encodes CAISESVVPVRGEGNTIYF. The V gene is TRBV10-3, the J gene TRBJ1-3; TRBD1 is a possible D gene (5 bases). The CDR3 contains 19 residues. V was shortened by 0 bases and J by 4 bases, with 22 bases between the two germline ends. Germline V gives CDR1 ENHRY, CDR2 SYGVKD.

Notes on this clonotype: The junction does not match germline at one end; this may be a read error. This sequence joins TRBV10-3 and TRBJ2-3; TRBD2 aligns across 10 bases. This CDR3 is 15 amino acids long. Germline CDR1 reads ENHRY; CDR2 reads SYGVKD. The CDR3 DNA reads as TGTGTCATCAGTGACTCAGCGGGAGGGTTCGATACGCAGTATTTT. Its translation: CVISDSAGGFDTQYF.

On this clonotype itself: Given a much more abundant clone one base away, this may be a read error. The chain couples TRBV4-3 to TRBJ2-3, with TRBD2 matching over 9 bases. The germline CDR1 and CDR2 sequences are LGHNA and YSLEER. Trimming took 7 bases from V and 3 from J; bases not matched to a gene: 8. The CDR3 has 15 residues. CDR3 sequence: CASIKLAGGTDTQYF. The CDR3 DNA follows: TGCGCCAGCATCAAACTAGCGGGTGGTACAGATACGCAGTATTTT.

The chain is built from TRBV10-3 and TRBJ2-1, with TRBD2 matching over 7 bases. With V trimmed by 4 bases and J by 0 bases, 6 bases remained unmatched. The CDR3 length is 16 residues. Germline CDR1 reads ENHRY; CDR2 reads SYGVKD. The CDR3 coding sequence is TGTGCCATCAGTGGGCTCGGCGGGAGCTCCTACAATGAGCAGTTCTTC. It translates to CAISGLGGSSYNEQFF.

This clonotype was observed a single time. The junction departs from the called germline gene at one end, perhaps through a read error. The chain joins TRBV7-9 to TRBJ1-4, with TRBD1 identical over 9 bases. The CDR3 length is 16 residues. Germline lookup yields CDR1 SEHNR and CDR2 FQNEAQ (reference sequence). The CDR3 DNA is TGCGCCAGCAGCTTACGTCCCGGGACAGGGTCAGAAAAACTGTTTTTT. As protein: CASSLRPGTGSEKLFF.